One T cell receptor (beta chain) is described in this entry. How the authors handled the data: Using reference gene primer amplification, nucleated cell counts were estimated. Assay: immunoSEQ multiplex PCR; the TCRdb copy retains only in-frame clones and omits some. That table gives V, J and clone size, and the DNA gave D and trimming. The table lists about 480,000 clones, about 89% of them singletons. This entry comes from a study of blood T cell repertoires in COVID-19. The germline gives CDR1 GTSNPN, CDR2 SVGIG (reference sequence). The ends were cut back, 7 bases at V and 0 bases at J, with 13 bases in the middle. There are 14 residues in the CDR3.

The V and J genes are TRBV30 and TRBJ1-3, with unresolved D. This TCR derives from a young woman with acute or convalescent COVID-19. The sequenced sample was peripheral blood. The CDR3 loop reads CAYADGVSGNTIYF. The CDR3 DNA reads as TGTGCCTACGCAGACGGGGTCTCTGGAAACACCATATATTTT.